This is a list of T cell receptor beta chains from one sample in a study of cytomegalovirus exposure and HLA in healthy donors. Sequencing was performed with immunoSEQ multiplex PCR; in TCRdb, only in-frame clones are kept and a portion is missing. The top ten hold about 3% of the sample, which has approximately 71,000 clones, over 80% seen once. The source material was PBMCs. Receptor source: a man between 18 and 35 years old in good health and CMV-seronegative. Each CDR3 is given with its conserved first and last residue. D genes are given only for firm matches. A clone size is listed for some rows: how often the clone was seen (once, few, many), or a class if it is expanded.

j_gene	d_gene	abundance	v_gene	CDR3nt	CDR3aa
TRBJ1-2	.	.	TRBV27	TGTGCCAGCAGTTTACGGGGGGCGGGCTATGGCTACACCTTC	CASSLRGAGYGYTF
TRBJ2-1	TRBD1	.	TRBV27	TGTGCCAGCAGCCTGGTGCGTGGACAGGGACCGAATAAGCAGTTCTTC	CASSLVRGQGPNKQFF
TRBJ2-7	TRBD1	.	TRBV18	TGTGCCAGCTCCGGACAGGGCGCCGAGCAGTACTTC	CASSGQGAEQYF
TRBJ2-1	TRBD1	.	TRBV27	TGTGCCAGCAAGCCCGGGACAGATAACAATGAGCAGTTCTTC	CASKPGTDNNEQFF
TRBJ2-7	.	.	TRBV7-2	TGTGCCAGCAGCGGGGCTTACCCCGAGCAGTACTTC	CASSGAYPEQYF
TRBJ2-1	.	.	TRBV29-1	TGCAGCGTTGGGTCAGGGAATGAGCAGTTCTTC	CSVGSGNEQFF
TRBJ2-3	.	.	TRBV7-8	TGTGCCAGCAGCCTCGACCGGACTGACACAGATACGCAGTATTTT	CASSLDRTDTDTQYF
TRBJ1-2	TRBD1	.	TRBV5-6	TGTGCCAGCAGCTTAGGGGACAGGGCTGGCTACACCTTC	CASSLGDRAGYTF
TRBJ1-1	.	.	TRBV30	TGTGCCTGGAATCAGGGTGAACCCACTGAAGCTTTCTTT	CAWNQGEPTEAFF
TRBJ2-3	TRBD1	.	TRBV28	TGTGCCAGCAGTTTAGGGACAGGGGGTCTAACAGATACGCAGTATTTT	CASSLGTGGLTDTQYF
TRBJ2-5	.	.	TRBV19	TGTGCCAGTAGTATTCATCTCGGCGCGGAAACAGGGTTTCAAGAGACCCAGTACTTC	CASSIHLGAETGFQETQYF
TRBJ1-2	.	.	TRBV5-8	TGTGCCAGCCAGGGGCGCGGTGGCTACACCTTC	CASQGRGGYTF
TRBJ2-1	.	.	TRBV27	TGTGCCAGCAGTTTGCCAGGGGGGAACTACAATGAGCAGTTCTTC	CASSLPGGNYNEQFF
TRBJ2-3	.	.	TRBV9	TGTGCCAGCAGCGAGACTGGGAGCACAGATACGCAGTATTTT	CASSETGSTDTQYF
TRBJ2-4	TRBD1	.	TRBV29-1	TGCAGCGTTCGACAGGGAAACATTCAGTACTTC	CSVRQGNIQYF
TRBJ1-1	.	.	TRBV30	TGTGCCTCCGCTCATAGGAACACTGAAGCTTTCTTT	CASAHRNTEAFF
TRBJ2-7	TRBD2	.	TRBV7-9	TGTGCCAGCAGCTCCTATAGCGGGACGAGCCTACGAGAGCAGTACTTC	CASSSYSGTSLREQYF
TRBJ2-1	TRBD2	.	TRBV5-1	TGCGCCAGCAGCCCCCGGACTAGCGGGAGTGGGTCCTACAATGAGCAGTTCTTC	CASSPRTSGSGSYNEQFF
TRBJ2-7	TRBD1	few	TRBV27	TGTGCCAGCAGTTTTGGTTCGGGACAGGGGCCCTCCGAGCAGTACTTC	CASSFGSGQGPSEQYF
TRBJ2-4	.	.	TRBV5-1	TGCGCCAGCAGCCCAACCGCCAGGTTGGGGCTTCCCATTCAGTACTTC	CASSPTARLGLPIQYF
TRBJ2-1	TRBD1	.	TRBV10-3	TGTGCCATACAGGGGGCGGCTAAGATGAATGAGCAGTTCTTC	CAIQGAAKMNEQFF
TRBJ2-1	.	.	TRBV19	TGTGCCAGTGGAACACTTGACAGTTACAATGAGCAGTTCTTC	CASGTLDSYNEQFF
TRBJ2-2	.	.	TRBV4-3	TGCGCCAGCAGTAAACTGGACACCTACACCGGGGAGCTGTTTTTT	CASSKLDTYTGELFF
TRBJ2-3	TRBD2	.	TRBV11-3	TGTGCCAGCAGCCCTCGGGCTAGCGGTAGCACAGATACGCAGTATTTT	CASSPRASGSTDTQYF
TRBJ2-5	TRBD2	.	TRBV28	TGTGCCAGCAGTGGGATCGGGACTAGCGGGAGGGGGAAGACCCAGTACTTC	CASSGIGTSGRGKTQYF
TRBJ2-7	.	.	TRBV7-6	TGTGCCAGCAGCAGGGAGGACGACGAGCAGTACTTC	CASSREDDEQYF
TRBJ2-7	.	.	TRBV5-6	TGTGCCAGCAGAAGGGGATCAGGTCTTTACGAGCAGTACTTC	CASRRGSGLYEQYF
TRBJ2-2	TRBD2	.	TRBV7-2	TGTGCCAGCAGCCCTCGGGACTATGACACCGGGGAGCTGTTTTTT	CASSPRDYDTGELFF
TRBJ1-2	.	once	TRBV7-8	TGTGCCAGCAGCTTAGTCCAGCCCTACGGGGGCTACACCTTC	CASSLVQPYGGYTF
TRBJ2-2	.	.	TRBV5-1	TGCGCCAGCAGCGGGCAAAACACCGGGGAGCTGTTTTTT	CASSGQNTGELFF
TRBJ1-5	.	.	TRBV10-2	TGCGCCAGCAGTGAGTACTTAGGACTTATCGGCGGGCAGCCCCAGCATTTT	CASSEYLGLIGGQPQHF
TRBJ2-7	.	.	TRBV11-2	TGTGCCAGCAGCTTAGGTAGGGGCTCCTACGAGCAGTACTTC	CASSLGRGSYEQYF